This is a list of T cell receptor beta chains from one sample in a study of blood T cell repertoires in COVID-19. Some clones are missing from TCRdb's copy, which holds only in-frame ones; the method was immunoSEQ multiplex PCR. The table lists 150,000 to 200,000 clones, approximately 79% of them singletons. The sequenced material came from peripheral blood. The receptors were gathered from a woman aged 70 to 79 with acute or convalescent COVID-19. The CDR3 runs from the conserved cysteine through the conserved F or W. The D gene is left open where the match is weak.

v_call	d_call	j_call	cdr3_aa
TRBV6-6	TRBD1	TRBJ1-5	CASTAAGGHQPQHF
TRBV30	NA	TRBJ1-1	CAWSSWTANTEAFF
TRBV27	TRBD2	TRBJ2-1	CASSGIPGLGDNEQFF
TRBV7-2	TRBD1	TRBJ1-1	CASSSWTGRGTEAFF
TRBV12-3/TRBV12-4	NA	TRBJ2-1	CASSLRGWDEQFF
TRBV27	TRBD1	TRBJ2-1	CASSKGQGALLNEQFF
TRBV11-3	TRBD1	TRBJ2-1	CASSLSGTGNEQFF
TRBV19	NA	TRBJ1-5	CASSISKDSYQPQHF
TRBV5-1	TRBD1	TRBJ1-1	CASSSGQGSMNTEAFF
TRBV7-8	TRBD2	TRBJ2-3	CASSLARLAGGDTQYF
TRBV6-4	TRBD2	TRBJ2-2	CASSTGAGGSGGELFF
TRBV5-1	NA	TRBJ1-6	CASSLDSFYNSPLHF
TRBV7-2	TRBD1	TRBJ1-5	CASSTATGRPQHF
TRBV12-3/TRBV12-4	NA	TRBJ2-7	CASSLFGIEQYF
TRBV6-5	NA	TRBJ2-7	CASSRLGFEQYF
TRBV7-2	NA	TRBJ1-5	CASSMIQNQPQHF
TRBV9	NA	TRBJ2-3	CASSARQASTDTQYF
TRBV2	NA	TRBJ1-1	CASSARTEGRAFF
TRBV7-3	TRBD2	TRBJ2-3	CASSFGLAGDTQYF
TRBV7-9	NA	TRBJ2-1	CASSLAITGNNEQFF
TRBV5-1	TRBD1	TRBJ2-5	CASSLAARGQETQYF
TRBV7-9	NA	TRBJ2-5	CASSPRMETQYF
TRBV7-2	NA	TRBJ2-7	CASSLASSRIPYEQYF